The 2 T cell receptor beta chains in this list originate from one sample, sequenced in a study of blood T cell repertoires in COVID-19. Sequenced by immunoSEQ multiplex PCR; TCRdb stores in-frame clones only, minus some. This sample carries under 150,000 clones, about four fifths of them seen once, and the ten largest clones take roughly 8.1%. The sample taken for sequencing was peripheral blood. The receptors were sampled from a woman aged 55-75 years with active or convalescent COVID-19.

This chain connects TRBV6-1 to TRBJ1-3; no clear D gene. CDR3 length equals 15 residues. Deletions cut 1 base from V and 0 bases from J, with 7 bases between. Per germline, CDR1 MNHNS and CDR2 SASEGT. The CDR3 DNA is TGTGCCAGCAGTGAAGTTAGTTTCTCTGGAAACACCATATATTTT. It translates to CASSEVSFSGNTIYF.

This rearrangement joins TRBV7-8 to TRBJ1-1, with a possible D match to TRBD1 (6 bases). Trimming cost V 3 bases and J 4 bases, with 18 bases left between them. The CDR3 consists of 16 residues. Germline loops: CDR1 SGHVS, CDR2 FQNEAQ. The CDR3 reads CASSFGPEKGGTEAFF. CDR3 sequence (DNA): TGTGCCAGCAGCTTCGGTCCAGAGAAAGGGGGCACTGAAGCTTTCTTT.